The 8 T cell receptor beta chains below come from one sample, sequenced in a study of blood T cells in healthy people across ages. For the second PCR, which ran for about 6 to 11 cycles, a sample-barcoded 5' primer and a J-beta primer mix were used. TCRdb called the 5' RACE reads again in MiXCR, with one record for every CDR3 protein. The table lists roughly 800,000 distinct CDR3 sequences, about 62% of them singletons. Material for sequencing was blood. The receptors stem from a young man in good health.

V gene TRBV7-2 combines with J gene TRBJ2-6; D not resolved. The length of the CDR3 is 13 residues. Trimming removed 6 bases from V and 3 bases from J, with 6 bases in between. In germline, CDR1 is SGHTA, CDR2 FQGNSA. CDR3 coding DNA: TGTGCCAGCAGGCGAGATGGGGCCAACGTCCTGACTTTC. Its protein is CASRRDGANVLTF.

This clonotype is medium-sized (0.01 to 0.1%). A much larger clonotype is one base distant, so this may be a read error. CDR3 DNA: TGTGCCAGCAGCCGGAGCGGGAATGAGCAGTACTTC. It translates to CASSRSGNEQYF. V is TRBV27 and J is TRBJ2-5, with 7 bases matching TRBD2. There are 12 residues in the CDR3. The J segment lost 11 bases and the V segment lost 6 bases, leaving 9 bases of the junction unmatched. CDR1 is MNHEY, CDR2 SMNVEV, per germline (reference sequence).

The chain is built from TRBV27 and TRBJ1-2; D is perhaps TRBD1 (5 bases). This CDR3 is 14 amino acids long. The germline V gene encodes CDR1 MNHEY and CDR2 SMNVEV (reference sequence). V lost 0 bases, J lost 8 bases, and 13 bases lay in between. The CDR3 bases are TGTGCCAGCAGTTTATCGCCCCGCCAGGGCGGCTACACCTTC. Amino acids: CASSLSPRQGGYTF.

The chain carries TRBV6-2 or TRBV6-3 and TRBJ1-5; D is undetermined. V lost 6 bases and J lost 1, with 13 bases in between. Per the germline V gene, CDR1 is MNHEY and CDR2 is SVGEGT. The CDR3 totals 15 residues. The CDR3 bases are TGTGCCAGCAGCACCCGGACGGAAAGCAATCAGCCCCAGCATTTT. This sequence encodes CASSTRTESNQPQHF.

The chain couples TRBV5-1 to TRBJ2-5; 11 positions agree with TRBD2. V lost 4 bases to trimming and J lost 3 bases; unmatched junction nucleotides: 2. Germline CDR1 is SGHRS and CDR2 is YFSETQ. CDR3 length: 14 residues. CDR3 region: CASSGGLAEETQYF. The CDR3 DNA sequence: TGCGCCAGCAGCGGGGGACTAGCGGAAGAGACCCAGTACTTC.

The V call is TRBV6-2 or TRBV6-3, the J call TRBJ2-1, with D possibly matching TRBD1 (5 bases). The V gene's germline CDR1 is MNHEY and CDR2 SVGEGT. V was cut by 10 bases and J by 1 base, with 14 bases left in between. This CDR3 region has 14 residues. The CDR3 loop reads CANRTDMSYNEQFF. The CDR3 nucleotides are TGTGCCAACAGGACCGACATGTCCTACAATGAGCAGTTCTTC.

This clonotype was picked up many times. The chain carries TRBV10-3 and TRBJ2-1; D may match TRBD1 or TRBD2 (5 bases each). The CDR3 extends over 14 amino acids. Trimming cost V 10 bases and J 4 bases, with 17 bases left between them. The germline gives CDR1 ENHRY, CDR2 SYGVKD. The CDR3: CASDTGTDYNEQFF. In DNA form, the CDR3 reads TGTGCCAGCGACACCGGGACGGATTACAATGAGCAGTTCTTC.

The chain joins TRBV11-2 to TRBJ2-1; TRBD2 aligns across 13 bases. Germline trimming cut 4 bases from V and 7 bases from J; bases unmatched to any gene: 4. Germline-derived CDR1 and CDR2 are SGHAT and FQNNGV. CDR3 length: 15 residues. This CDR3 reads CASSWTSGSNNEQFF. DNA of the CDR3: TGTGCCAGCAGCTGGACTAGCGGGAGCAATAATGAGCAGTTCTTC.